This T cell receptor beta chain was observed in a study of cytomegalovirus exposure and HLA in healthy donors. Findings of the study overall: Usually a TCR sequence was rare, but some public TCRs were found in many donors. A later analysis linked a missense variant in DCLRE1C to the trimming of TCR beta V and J genes. Analyses of presence/absence relied on an assumption of roughly uniform sequencing depth across donors. Immune exposure was documented only through CMV serostatus.

Points on this clone: The antigen is undetermined.

The V segment lost 0 bases and the J segment 4 bases; nucleotides outside the gene matches: 3. The CDR3 has 14 amino acids. The germline CDR1 and CDR2 sequences are SGDLS and YYNGEE. The PCR was carried out with 60 Vbeta primers and 13 Jbeta primers. The data were produced by immunoSEQ multiplex PCR, yet TCRdb's version contains in-frame clones alone and is incomplete. The sample lists around 130,000 clones; roughly 88% were seen once. J is TRBJ2-7 and V is TRBV9; 8 bases align to TRBD1. Specimen: PBMCs. The clonotype originates from a man aged 50-60 years in good health and CMV-seronegative. CDR3 bases: TGTGCCAGCAGCGTAGGGGGACAGGCTTACGAGCAGTACTTC. Translated, it gives CASSVGGQAYEQYF.